One T cell receptor (beta chain) is described in this entry. This CDR3 comprises 20 residues. V gave up 1 base and J gave up 6 bases; unmatched junction bases: 16. Per germline, CDR1 LGHDT and CDR2 YNNKEL (reference sequence). Among Cohort 3 donors, those recovered had two negative PCRs, clearance, or symptom resolution. The protocol was immunoSEQ multiplex PCR, while the TCRdb copy is restricted to in-frame clones and leaves out a portion. Of fewer than 300,000 clones in the sample, approximately 85% were seen once. This record comes from a study of blood T cell repertoires in COVID-19. For the study at large: Samples of COVID-19 (acute and convalescent) were obtained from the United States, Italy and Spain.

The receptor was derived from a woman aged 25 to 39 who had recovered from COVID-19. Sequencing was carried out using PBMCs or T cells enriched from blood (not recorded which). This chain connects TRBV3-1 (or the pseudogene TRBV3-2) to TRBJ2-7; the match to TRBD2 covers 15 bases. This chain's CDR3 is CASSQVGAKGLAGGRVEQYF. In nucleotides, the CDR3 is TGTGCCAGCAGCCAAGTTGGCGCTAAGGGACTAGCGGGGGGTAGGGTCGAGCAGTACTTC.